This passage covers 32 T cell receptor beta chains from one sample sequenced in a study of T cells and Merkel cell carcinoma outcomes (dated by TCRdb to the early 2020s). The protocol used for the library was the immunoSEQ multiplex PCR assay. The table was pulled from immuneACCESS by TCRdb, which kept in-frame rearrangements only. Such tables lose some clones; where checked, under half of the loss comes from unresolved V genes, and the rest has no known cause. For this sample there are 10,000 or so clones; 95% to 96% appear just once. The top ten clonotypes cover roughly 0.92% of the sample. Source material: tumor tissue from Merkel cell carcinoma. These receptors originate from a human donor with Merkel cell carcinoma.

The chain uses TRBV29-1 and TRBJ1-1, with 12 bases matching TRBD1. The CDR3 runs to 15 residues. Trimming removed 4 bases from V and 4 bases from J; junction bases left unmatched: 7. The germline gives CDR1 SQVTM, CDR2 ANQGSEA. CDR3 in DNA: TGCAGCGTTGGCGGGGACAGGGGGCGCGTCACTGAAGCTTTCTTT. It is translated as CSVGGDRGRVTEAFF.

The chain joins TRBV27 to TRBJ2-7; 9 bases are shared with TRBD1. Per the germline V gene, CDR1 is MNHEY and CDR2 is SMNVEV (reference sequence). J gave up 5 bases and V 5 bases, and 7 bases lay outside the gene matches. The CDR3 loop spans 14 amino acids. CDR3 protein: CASSPTTGGDEQYF. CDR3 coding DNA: TGTGCCAGCAGTCCCACTACAGGGGGCGACGAGCAGTACTTC.

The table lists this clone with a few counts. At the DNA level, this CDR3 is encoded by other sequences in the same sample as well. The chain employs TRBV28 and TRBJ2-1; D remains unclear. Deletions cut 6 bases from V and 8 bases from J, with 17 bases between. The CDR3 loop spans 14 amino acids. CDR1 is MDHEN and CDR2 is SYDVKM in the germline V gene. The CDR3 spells CASRPSPNADEQFF. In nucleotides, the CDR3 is TGTGCCAGCAGGCCCTCCCCCAATGCGGATGAGCAGTTCTTC.

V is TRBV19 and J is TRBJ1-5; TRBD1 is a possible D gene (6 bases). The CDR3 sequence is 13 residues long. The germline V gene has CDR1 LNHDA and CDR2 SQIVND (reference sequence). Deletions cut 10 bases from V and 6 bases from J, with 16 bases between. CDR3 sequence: CAISRGVGQPQHF. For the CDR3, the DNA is TGTGCCATTAGCAGGGGAGTGGGTCAGCCCCAGCATTTT. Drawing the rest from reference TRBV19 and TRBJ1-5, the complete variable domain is DGGITQSPKYLFRKEGQNVTLSCEQNLNHDAMYWYRQDPGQGLRLIYYSQIVNDFQKGDIAEGYSVSREKKESFPLTVTSAQKNPTAFYLCAISRGVGQPQHFGDGTRLSIL.

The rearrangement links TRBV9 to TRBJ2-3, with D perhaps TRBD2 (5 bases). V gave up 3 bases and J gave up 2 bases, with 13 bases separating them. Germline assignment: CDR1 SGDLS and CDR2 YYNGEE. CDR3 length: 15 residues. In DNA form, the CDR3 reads TGTGCCAGCAGCGGGACTCCTCACCCCACAGATACGCAGTATTTT. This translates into CASSGTPHPTDTQYF.

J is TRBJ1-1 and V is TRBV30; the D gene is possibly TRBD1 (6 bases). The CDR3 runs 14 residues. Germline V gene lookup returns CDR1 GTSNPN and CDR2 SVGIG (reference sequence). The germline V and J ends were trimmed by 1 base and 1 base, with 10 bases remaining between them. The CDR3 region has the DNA TGTGCCTGGAGTGCCTGGACAGCGAACACTGAAGCTTTCTTT. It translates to CAWSAWTANTEAFF.

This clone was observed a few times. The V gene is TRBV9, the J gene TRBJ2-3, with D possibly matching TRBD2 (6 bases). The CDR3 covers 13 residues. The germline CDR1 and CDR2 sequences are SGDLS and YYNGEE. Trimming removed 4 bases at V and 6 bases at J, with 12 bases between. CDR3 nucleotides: TGTGCCAGCAGCACGCAGGGAGGTGATACGCAGTATTTT. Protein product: CASSTQGGDTQYF.

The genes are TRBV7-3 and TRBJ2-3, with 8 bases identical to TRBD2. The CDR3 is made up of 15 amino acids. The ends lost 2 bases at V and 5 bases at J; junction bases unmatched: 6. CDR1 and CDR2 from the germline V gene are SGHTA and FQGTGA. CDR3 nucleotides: TGTGCCAGCAGCTTAGCGGGAGGTTTGGGAGATACGCAGTATTTT. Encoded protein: CASSLAGGLGDTQYF.

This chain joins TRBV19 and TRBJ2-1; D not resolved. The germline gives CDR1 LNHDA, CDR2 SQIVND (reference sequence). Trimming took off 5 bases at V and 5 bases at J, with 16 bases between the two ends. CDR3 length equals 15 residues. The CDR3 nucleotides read TGTGCCAGTAGTTCTCGATTCCGGGTCCACAATGAGCAGTTCTTC. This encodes CASSSRFRVHNEQFF.

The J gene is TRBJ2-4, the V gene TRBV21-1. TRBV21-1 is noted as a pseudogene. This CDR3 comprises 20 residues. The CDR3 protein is CASSKNRFLGSQLAKNIQYF. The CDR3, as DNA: TGTGCCAGCAGCAAGAACCGTTTCTTAGGTTCCCAACTAGCCAAAAACATTCAGTACTTC.

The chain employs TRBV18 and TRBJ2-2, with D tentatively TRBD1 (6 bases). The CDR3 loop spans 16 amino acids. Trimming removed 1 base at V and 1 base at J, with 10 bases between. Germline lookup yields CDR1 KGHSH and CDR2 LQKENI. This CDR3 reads CASSPQGTKNTGELFF. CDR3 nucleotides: TGTGCCAGCTCACCACAGGGGACAAAGAACACCGGGGAGCTGTTTTTT.

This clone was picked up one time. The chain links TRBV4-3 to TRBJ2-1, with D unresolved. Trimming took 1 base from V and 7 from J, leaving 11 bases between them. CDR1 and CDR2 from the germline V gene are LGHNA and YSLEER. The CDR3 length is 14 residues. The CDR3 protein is CASSQAGSSNEQFF. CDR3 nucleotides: TGCGCCAGCAGCCAAGCGGGTAGTAGTAATGAGCAGTTCTTC.

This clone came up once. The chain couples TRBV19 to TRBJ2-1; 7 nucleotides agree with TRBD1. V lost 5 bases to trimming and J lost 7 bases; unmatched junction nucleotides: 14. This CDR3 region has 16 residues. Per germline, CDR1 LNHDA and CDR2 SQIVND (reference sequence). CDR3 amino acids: CASSLVQGHFSNEQFF. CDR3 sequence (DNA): TGTGCCAGTAGTCTCGTACAGGGGCATTTTTCGAATGAGCAGTTCTTC.

The CDR3 region is CSVGTVNYGYTF. The CDR3 DNA sequence: TGCAGCGTTGGGACCGTTAACTATGGCTACACCTTC. The chain links TRBV29-1 to TRBJ1-2, with D uncertain. Trimming took 4 bases from V and 1 from J, leaving 7 bases between them. This CDR3 comprises 12 residues. Per germline, CDR1 SQVTM and CDR2 ANQGSEA.

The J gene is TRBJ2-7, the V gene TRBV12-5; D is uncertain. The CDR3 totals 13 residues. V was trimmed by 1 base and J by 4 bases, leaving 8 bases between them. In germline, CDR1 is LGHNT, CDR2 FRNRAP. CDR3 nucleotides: TGTGCTAGTGGTTTGGGCGGACCTTACGAGCAGTACTTC. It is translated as CASGLGGPYEQYF.

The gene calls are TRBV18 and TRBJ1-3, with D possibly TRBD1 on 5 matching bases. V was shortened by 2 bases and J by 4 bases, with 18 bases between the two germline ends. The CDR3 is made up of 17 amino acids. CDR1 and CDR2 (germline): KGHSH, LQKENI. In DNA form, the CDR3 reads TGTGCCAGCTCACCATTTTCGAGACCCGGGGGAGGAAACACCATATATTTT. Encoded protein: CASSPFSRPGGGNTIYF.

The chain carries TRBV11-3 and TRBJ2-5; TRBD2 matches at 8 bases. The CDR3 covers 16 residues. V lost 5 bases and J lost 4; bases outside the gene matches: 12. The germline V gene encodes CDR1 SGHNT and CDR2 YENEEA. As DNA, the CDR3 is TGTGCCAGCAGCGTCGGAATAGCGGGAACGGGAGAGACCCAGTACTTC. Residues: CASSVGIAGTGETQYF.

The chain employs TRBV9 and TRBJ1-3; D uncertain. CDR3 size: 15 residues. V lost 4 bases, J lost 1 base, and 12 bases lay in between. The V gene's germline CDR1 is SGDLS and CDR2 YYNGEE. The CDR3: CASSYLGLSGNTIYF. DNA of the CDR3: TGTGCCAGCAGCTATTTGGGGTTATCTGGAAACACCATATATTTT.

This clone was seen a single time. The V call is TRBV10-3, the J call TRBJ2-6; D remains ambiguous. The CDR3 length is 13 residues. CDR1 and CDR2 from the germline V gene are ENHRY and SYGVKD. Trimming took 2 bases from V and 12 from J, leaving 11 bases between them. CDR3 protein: CAISEPQGPVLTF. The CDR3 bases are TGTGCCATCAGTGAGCCCCAAGGTCCCGTCCTGACTTTC.

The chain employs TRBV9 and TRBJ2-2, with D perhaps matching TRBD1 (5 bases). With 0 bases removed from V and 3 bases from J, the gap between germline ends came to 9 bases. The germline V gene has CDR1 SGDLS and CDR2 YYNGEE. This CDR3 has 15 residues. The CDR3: CASSVAGADTGELFF. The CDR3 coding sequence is TGTGCCAGCAGCGTAGCTGGGGCCGACACCGGGGAGCTGTTTTTT.

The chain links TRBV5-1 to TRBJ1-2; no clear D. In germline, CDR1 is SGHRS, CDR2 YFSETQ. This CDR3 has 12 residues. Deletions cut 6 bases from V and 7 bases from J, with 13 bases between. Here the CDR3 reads CASTPGALGYTF. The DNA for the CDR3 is TGCGCCAGCACCCCAGGCGCTCTTGGCTACACCTTC.

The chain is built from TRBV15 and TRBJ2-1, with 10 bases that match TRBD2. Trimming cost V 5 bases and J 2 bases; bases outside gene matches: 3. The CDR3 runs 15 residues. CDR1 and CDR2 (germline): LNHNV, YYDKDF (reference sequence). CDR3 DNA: TGTGCCACCAGCGGAACTAGCGGGGCCTACAATGAGCAGTTCTTC. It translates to CATSGTSGAYNEQFF.

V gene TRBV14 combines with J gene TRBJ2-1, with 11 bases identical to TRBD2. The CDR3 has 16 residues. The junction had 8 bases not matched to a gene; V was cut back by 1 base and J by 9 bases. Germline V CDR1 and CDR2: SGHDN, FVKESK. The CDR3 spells CASSQALAGVMGEQFF. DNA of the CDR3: TGTGCCAGCAGCCAAGCACTAGCGGGAGTAATGGGTGAGCAGTTCTTC.

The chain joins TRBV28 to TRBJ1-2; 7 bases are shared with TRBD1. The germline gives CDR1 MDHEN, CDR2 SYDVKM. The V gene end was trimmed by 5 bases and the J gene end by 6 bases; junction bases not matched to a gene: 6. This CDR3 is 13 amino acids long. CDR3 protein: CASSGRDRDGYTF. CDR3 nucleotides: TGTGCCAGCAGTGGCCGGGACAGAGATGGCTACACCTTC.

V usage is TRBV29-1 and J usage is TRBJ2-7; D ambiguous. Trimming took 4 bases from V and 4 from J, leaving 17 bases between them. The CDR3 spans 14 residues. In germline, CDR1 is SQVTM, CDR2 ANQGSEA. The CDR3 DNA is TGCAGCGTTGGGGCTGGCAGAGCACCTTACGAGCAGTACTTC. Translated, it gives CSVGAGRAPYEQYF.

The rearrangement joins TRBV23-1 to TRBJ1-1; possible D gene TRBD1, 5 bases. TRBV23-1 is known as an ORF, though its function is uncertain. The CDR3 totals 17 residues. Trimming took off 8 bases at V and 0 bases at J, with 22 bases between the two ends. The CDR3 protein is CASLRDSQQYMNTEAFF. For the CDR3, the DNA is TGCGCCAGCCTCCGGGACTCACAACAGTACATGAACACTGAAGCTTTCTTT.

The DNA for the CDR3 is TGTGCCAGCAGTTACCGCGGGACTGGGGCCAACGTCCTGACTTTC. Encoded protein: CASSYRGTGANVLTF. The chain joins TRBV6-5 to TRBJ2-6; weak D call: TRBD2 (6 bases). Germline V lookup: CDR1 MNHEY, CDR2 SVGAGI. This CDR3 spans 15 amino acids. The V gene lost 2 bases and the J gene lost 2 bases, with 7 bases spanning the gap.

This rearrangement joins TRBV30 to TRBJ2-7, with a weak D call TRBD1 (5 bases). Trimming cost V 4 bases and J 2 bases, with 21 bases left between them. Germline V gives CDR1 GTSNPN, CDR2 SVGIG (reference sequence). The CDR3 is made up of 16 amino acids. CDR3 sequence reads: CAWTSRDGHSPYEQYF. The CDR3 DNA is TGTGCCTGGACCTCCAGGGATGGTCATAGTCCCTACGAGCAGTACTTC.

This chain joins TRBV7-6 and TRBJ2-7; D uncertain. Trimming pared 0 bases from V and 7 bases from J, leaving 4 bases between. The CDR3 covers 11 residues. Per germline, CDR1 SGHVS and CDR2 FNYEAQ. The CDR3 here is CASSLAGEQYF. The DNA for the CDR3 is TGTGCCAGCAGCTTAGCGGGGGAGCAGTACTTC.

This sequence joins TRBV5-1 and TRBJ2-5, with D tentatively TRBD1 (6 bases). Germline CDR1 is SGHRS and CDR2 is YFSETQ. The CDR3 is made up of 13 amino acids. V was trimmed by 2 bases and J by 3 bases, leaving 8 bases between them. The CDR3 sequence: CASSLTGKETQYF. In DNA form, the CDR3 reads TGCGCCAGCAGCTTAACAGGGAAAGAGACCCAGTACTTC.

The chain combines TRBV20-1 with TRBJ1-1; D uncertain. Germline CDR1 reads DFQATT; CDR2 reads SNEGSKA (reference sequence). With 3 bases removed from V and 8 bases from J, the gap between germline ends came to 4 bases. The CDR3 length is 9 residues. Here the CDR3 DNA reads TGCAGTGCTAGGGGAGAAGCTTTCTTT. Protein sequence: CSARGEAFF.

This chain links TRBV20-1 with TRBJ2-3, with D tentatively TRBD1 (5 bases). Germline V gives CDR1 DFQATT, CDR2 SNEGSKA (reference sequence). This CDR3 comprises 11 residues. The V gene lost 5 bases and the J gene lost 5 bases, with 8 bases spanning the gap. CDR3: CSAVGRDTQYF. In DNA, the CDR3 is TGCAGTGCTGTGGGGCGAGATACGCAGTATTTT.